Listed below are T cell receptor beta chains from one sample, sequenced in a study of blood T cell repertoires in COVID-19. TCRdb's copy holds only in-frame clones and misses some; the assay was immunoSEQ multiplex PCR. The sample lists more than 150,000 clones; roughly 80% were seen once. Sequences were obtained from peripheral blood. The receptors here all came from a young man with active or convalescent COVID-19. Each CDR3 is given with its conserved first and last residue. The order of the fields is J gene, clone size, D gene, V gene, CDR3 DNA, CDR3 protein. D genes are given only for firm matches. A clone size is listed for some rows: how often the clone was seen (once, few, many), or a class if it is expanded.

TRBJ2-3 | . | . | TRBV11-2 | TGTGCCAGCAGCAGAGACAGGTCCACAGATACGCAGTATTTT | CASSRDRSTDTQYF
TRBJ2-1 | . | TRBD2 | TRBV11-3 | TGTGCCAGCAGCTTGGTTGGACTAGCCCTCGGGGAGCAGTTCTTC | CASSLVGLALGEQFF
TRBJ1-4 | . | . | TRBV2 | TGTGCCAGCAGGGAGGAAGCAACTAATGAAAAACTGTTTTTT | CASREEATNEKLFF
TRBJ1-6 | . | . | TRBV5-1 | TGCGCCAGCAGCTTGGCCGGGGACTCCTATAATTCACCCCTCCACTTT | CASSLAGDSYNSPLHF
TRBJ2-5 | . | . | TRBV7-3 | TGTGCCAGCAGCTCGAATCCGGGGACCCAGTACTTC | CASSSNPGTQYF
TRBJ2-7 | . | TRBD1 | TRBV11-2 | TGTGCCAGCAGCCCCTACGGACAGGGCTACGAGCAGTACTTC | CASSPYGQGYEQYF
TRBJ2-7 | . | TRBD1 | TRBV25-1 | TGTGCCAGCAGTAAAGGGGGCGTTTCCGAGCAGTACTTC | CASSKGGVSEQYF
TRBJ2-7 | . | . | TRBV18 | TGTGCCAGCTCACCACTCGCGGGGTCCGTCCACGAGCAGTACTTC | CASSPLAGSVHEQYF
TRBJ2-7 | . | TRBD1 | TRBV7-6 | TGTGCCAGCAGCGCTAGCACAGGGGGCGGGTACGAGCAGTACTTC | CASSASTGGGYEQYF
TRBJ2-6 | . | . | TRBV5-4 | TGTGCCAGCAGCTTGGCGGTGGGCCGGAGGGGGGCCAACGTCCTGACTTTC | CASSLAVGRRGANVLTF
TRBJ2-5 | few | TRBD2 | TRBV5-4 | TGTGCCAGCAGCCGCGTGGTTAGCGGGGGGCATAGGGAGACCCAGTACTTC | CASSRVVSGGHRETQYF
TRBJ1-1 | . | . | TRBV3-1/TRBV3-2 | TGTGCCAGCAGCCAAGTAACAGTGAACACTGAAGCTTTCTTT | CASSQVTVNTEAFF
TRBJ2-2 | . | . | TRBV2 | TGTGCCAGCAGAGGCTGGGGGGAGAACACCGGGGAGCTGTTTTTT | CASRGWGENTGELFF
TRBJ2-3 | few | TRBD2 | TRBV28 | TGTGCCAGCCTTCCCACCCGTGGGGGACTAGCGGGAGGGCGCTATACGCAGTATTTT | CASLPTRGGLAGGRYTQYF
TRBJ2-2 | once | TRBD1 | TRBV28 | TGTGCCAGCAGCCACCGGGACAGACACACCGGGGAGCTGTTTTTT | CASSHRDRHTGELFF
TRBJ1-1 | . | . | TRBV3-1/TRBV3-2 | TGTGCCAGCAGCCAAGATTGGGGGGGCACTGAAGCTTTCTTT | CASSQDWGGTEAFF
TRBJ1-4 | . | . | TRBV30 | TGTGCCTGGAGTGGAGACAGAGGTATACTGTTTTTT | CAWSGDRGILFF
TRBJ1-6 | . | . | TRBV19 | TGTGCCAGTAGTATGAGCTCCTATAATTCACCCCTCCACTTT | CASSMSSYNSPLHF
TRBJ2-1 | . | TRBD1 | TRBV7-2 | TGTGCCAGCAGCCTAAGACAGGGCGGGCAGTTCTTC | CASSLRQGGQFF
TRBJ1-4 | . | TRBD1 | TRBV7-9 | TGTGCCAGCAGCTCGCCCGGGACAGGGAGGGAAAAACTGTTTTTT | CASSSPGTGREKLFF
TRBJ2-1 | . | . | TRBV5-4 | TGTGCCAGCAGCTTGGCAGGGGATGAGCAGTTCTTC | CASSLAGDEQFF
TRBJ2-7 | . | TRBD1 | TRBV6-5 | TGTGCCAGCGCCGGGACAGGCGACCCCGAGCAGTACTTC | CASAGTGDPEQYF
TRBJ2-1 | few | . | TRBV10-1 | TGCGCCAGCAGTGAATGGGGCGATGAGCAGTTCTTC | CASSEWGDEQFF
TRBJ2-5 | . | . | TRBV5-5 | TGTGCCAGCAGCTTGGAGACAGGCACACCGGAGACCCAGTACTTC | CASSLETGTPETQYF
TRBJ2-1 | . | . | TRBV4-3 | TGCGCCAGCAGCCACGCTAGCGTTTACAATGAGCAGTTCTTC | CASSHASVYNEQFF
TRBJ2-1 | . | TRBD2 | TRBV28 | TGTGCCAGTCGGACCCCTAACGGGAGGAGCCATGAGCAGTTCTTC | CASRTPNGRSHEQFF
TRBJ2-7 | . | TRBD2 | TRBV9 | TGTGCCAGCAGCGTAGTAGCGGGAGCGGGCGAGCAGTACTTC | CASSVVAGAGEQYF
TRBJ2-2 | . | . | TRBV11-2 | TGTGCCAGCAGCACCTACTCGTCCTGGGCCACCGGGGAGCTGTTTTTT | CASSTYSSWATGELFF
TRBJ1-6 | few | TRBD1 | TRBV6-6 | TGTGCCAGCAGTGTGGACAGGGGTAGTTCACCCCTCCACTTT | CASSVDRGSSPLHF
TRBJ2-5 | . | . | TRBV28 | TGTGCCAGCAGTTTAGAATTTGGAACGCGTGCCGTAGGTAGAGGCATCTTCCAAGAGACCCAGTACTTC | CASSLEFGTRAVGRGIFQETQYF
TRBJ2-7 | . | . | TRBV6-5 | TGTGCCAGCAGTTCCCTCTACGAGCAGTACTTC | CASSSLYEQYF
TRBJ1-2 | . | TRBD1 | TRBV28 | TGTGCCAGCAGCCAACTCCCCGGGACAGGGGCGCCTAACTATGGCTACACCTTC | CASSQLPGTGAPNYGYTF
TRBJ2-5 | . | TRBD1 | TRBV18 | TGTGCCAGCTCACAGGGACAGGGGAACCAAGAGACCCAGTACTTC | CASSQGQGNQETQYF
TRBJ2-2 | . | TRBD1 | TRBV4-1 | TGCGCCAGCAGCAGGGGACAGGGGGGGAACACCGGGGAGCTGTTTTTT | CASSRGQGGNTGELFF
TRBJ1-5 | . | TRBD1 | TRBV9 | TGTGCCAGCAGCGTAGGCAGGGGGCCGGGTCAGCCCCAGCATTTT | CASSVGRGPGQPQHF
TRBJ2-5 | . | . | TRBV2 | TGTGCCAGCAGTGAAGTCCGGGGAAAGGCAGAGACCCAGTACTTC | CASSEVRGKAETQYF
TRBJ1-3 | . | . | TRBV7-2 | TGTGCCAGCAGCTTGGGACTGAACTCTGGAAACACCATATATTTT | CASSLGLNSGNTIYF
TRBJ2-4 | . | TRBD1 | TRBV5-5 | TGTGCCAGCAGCCGACAGGGGAAAAACATTCAGTACTTC | CASSRQGKNIQYF
TRBJ1-1 | . | . | TRBV5-1 | TGCGCCAGCAGCCGGGACTCTTGGGACACTGAAGCTTTCTTT | CASSRDSWDTEAFF
TRBJ2-7 | . | TRBD2 | TRBV15 | TGTGCCACCAGCAGAGGGTTAGGGGAACTAGCGGTAAGCTCCTACGAGCAGTACTTC | CATSRGLGELAVSSYEQYF
TRBJ1-5 | . | . | TRBV2 | TGTGCCAGCAGCGCAGATTATAGCAATCAGCCCCAGCATTTT | CASSADYSNQPQHF
TRBJ2-5 | . | . | TRBV5-1 | TGCGCCAGCAGTCGTGGGACACTCGAAGAGACCCAGTACTTC | CASSRGTLEETQYF
TRBJ2-7 | . | . | TRBV5-1 | TGCGCCAGCAGCTTGGTCCTCGGGTACGACGAGCAGTACTTC | CASSLVLGYDEQYF
TRBJ2-7 | . | . | TRBV28 | TGTGCCAGCAGTTCACAGAGATTCTCCTACGAGCAGTACTTC | CASSSQRFSYEQYF
TRBJ2-4 | . | TRBD2 | TRBV4-2 | TGTGCCAGCAGCCAAGTGGCAGAACTAGCGGGAGGGCCTTTTGTCAAAAACATTCAGTACTTC | CASSQVAELAGGPFVKNIQYF
TRBJ2-1 | . | TRBD2 | TRBV11-2 | TGTGCCAGCAGCTTAGCGCTAGCGGGTGGTTACAATGAGCAGTTCTTC | CASSLALAGGYNEQFF
TRBJ1-6 | few | . | TRBV7-3 | TGTGCCAGCAGCCCGGGGGGGGCCAATTCACCCCTCCACTTT | CASSPGGANSPLHF
TRBJ2-4 | . | . | TRBV27 | TGTGACCGAGGCCCAAACATTCAGTACTTC | CDRGPNIQYF